This T cell receptor (beta chain) was retrieved from a study of T cells expressing NK-cell markers. Study details: CD3+CD56+NKG2C+, CD3+CD56+NKG2C- and CD3+CD56-NKG2C+ T cells, once sorted, supplied the TCR beta repertoires. Seven donors tested HCMV-seropositive and one tested seronegative among the eight sequenced.

TCRdb reprocessed the 5' RACE reads; each CDR3 protein has one entry and no DNA is given. Its listing shows 550,000 or so distinct CDR3 sequences. The CDR3 totals 16 residues. CDR1 is LNHNV and CDR2 is YYDKDF in the germline V gene (reference sequence). The V and J genes are TRBV15 and TRBJ1-2; with no DNA, the TCRdb D assignment of TRBD1 cannot be verified. The sequenced sample was blood T cells: a sorted CD56 or NKG2C T cell subset, CD4+ or CD8+ T cells, or bulk PBMC T cells (not recorded which). The clonotype comes from a man aged 18 to 35 in good health. The chain's CDR3 is CATSRGGGKANYGYTF.